The clone carrying this T cell receptor (beta chain) was counted many times. This CDR3 is built from 15 residues. Germline CDR1 is KGHDR and CDR2 is SFDVKD. V lost 0 bases and J lost 6, with 11 bases in between. The sample originates from a study of T-cell reconstitution after alpha-beta-depleted transplantation in children. Using unique molecular identifiers, the investigators prepared the TCRbeta library. MiXCR, run by TCRdb on the PCR reads, gives a single entry per CDR3 protein. The data show some 300,000 distinct CDR3 sequences, 10% seen once. The sample in question was PBMCs, obtained before TCRalphabeta/CD19-depleted stem cell transplant. The TCR comes from a boy under two years old with acute myeloid leukemia, due to receive a stem cell transplant. The V call is TRBV24-1, the J call TRBJ2-1; D possibly matches TRBD1 or TRBD2 (5 bases each). CDR3 loop: CATSDLSGGGNEQFF. DNA for the CDR3: TGTGCCACCAGTGATTTGAGTGGTGGGGGCAATGAGCAGTTCTTC.